This T cell receptor delta chain was retrieved from a study of gamma-delta chains in newborns, infants, children. At least ten counts were recorded for this clone. The protein given by TCRdb reflects a much larger clone and differs at residue 3 from this DNA's translation, likely from a read error; the protein shown is the DNA's translation. CDR1 is GEAIGNYY and CDR2 is EKD in the germline V gene. The CDR3 is made up of 14 amino acids. TCRdb re-analyzed the reads via CATT. Of about 2,500 delta-chain clones in the sample, approximately 0.98% were seen once. This receptor was obtained from a child who was a newborn, infant or young child, either healthy, febrile or measles-vaccinated (not recorded which). Sequenced: blood. The chain carries TRDV2 and TRDJ2, with 8 bases identical to TRDD3. As DNA, the CDR3 is TGTGCCCGTGACACCTGGGGGAAGACAGCACAACTCTTCTTT. Protein: CARDTWGKTAQLFF.